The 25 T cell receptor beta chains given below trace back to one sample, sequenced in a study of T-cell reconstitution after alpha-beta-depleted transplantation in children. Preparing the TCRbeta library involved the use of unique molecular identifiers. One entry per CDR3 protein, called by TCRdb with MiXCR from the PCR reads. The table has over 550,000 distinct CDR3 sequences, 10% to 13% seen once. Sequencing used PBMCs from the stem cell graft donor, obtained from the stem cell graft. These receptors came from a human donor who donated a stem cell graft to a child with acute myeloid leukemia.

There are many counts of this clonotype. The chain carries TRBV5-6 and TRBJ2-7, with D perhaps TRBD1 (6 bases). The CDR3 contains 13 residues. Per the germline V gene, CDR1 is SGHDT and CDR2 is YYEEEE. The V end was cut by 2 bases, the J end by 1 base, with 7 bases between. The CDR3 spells CASSFDRSYEQYF. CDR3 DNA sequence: TGTGCCAGCAGCTTCGACAGGTCCTACGAGCAGTACTTC. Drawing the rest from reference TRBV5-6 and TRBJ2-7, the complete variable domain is DAGVTQSPTHLIKTRGQQVTLRCSPKSGHDTVSWYQQALGQGPQFIFQYYEEEERQRGNFPDRFSGHQFPNYSSELNVNALLLGDSALYLCASSFDRSYEQYFGPGTRLTVT.

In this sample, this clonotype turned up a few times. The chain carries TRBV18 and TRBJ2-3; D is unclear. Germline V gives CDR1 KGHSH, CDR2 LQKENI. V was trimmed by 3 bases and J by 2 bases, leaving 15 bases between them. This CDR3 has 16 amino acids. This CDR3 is CASSPLMAGATDTQYF. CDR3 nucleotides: TGTGCCAGCTCACCCCTTATGGCAGGCGCCACAGATACGCAGTATTTT.

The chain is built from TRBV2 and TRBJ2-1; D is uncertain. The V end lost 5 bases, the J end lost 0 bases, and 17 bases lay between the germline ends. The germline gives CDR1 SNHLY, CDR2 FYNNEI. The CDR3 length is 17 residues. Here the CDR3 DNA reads TGTGCCAGCAGTAGGTTGCTGATCGCGAGCTCCTACAATGAGCAGTTCTTC. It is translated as CASSRLLIASSYNEQFF.

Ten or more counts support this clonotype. CDR3 protein: CASSLSGGRPKNIQYF. CDR3 DNA sequence: TGTGCCAGCAGTTTATCCGGGGGGAGGCCTAAAAACATTCAGTACTTC. The genes are TRBV12-3 or TRBV12-4 and TRBJ2-4; TRBD2 matches 7 bases. This CDR3 has 16 residues. Losses at the gene ends were 2 bases for V and 4 bases for J; bases not matched to a gene: 8.

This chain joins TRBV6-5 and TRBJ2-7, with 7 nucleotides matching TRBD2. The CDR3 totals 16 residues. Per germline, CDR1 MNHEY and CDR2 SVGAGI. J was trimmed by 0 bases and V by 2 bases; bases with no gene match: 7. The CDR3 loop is CASSYMPLADSYEQYF. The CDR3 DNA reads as TGTGCCAGCAGTTACATGCCTCTAGCGGACTCCTACGAGCAGTACTTC.

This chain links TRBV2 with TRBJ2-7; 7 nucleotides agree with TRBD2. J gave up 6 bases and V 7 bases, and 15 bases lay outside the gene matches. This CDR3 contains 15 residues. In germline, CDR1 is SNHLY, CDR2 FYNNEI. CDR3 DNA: TGTGCCAGCACAAGTGTATCGCGGGAGCCTTTCGAGCAGTACTTC. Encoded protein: CASTSVSREPFEQYF.

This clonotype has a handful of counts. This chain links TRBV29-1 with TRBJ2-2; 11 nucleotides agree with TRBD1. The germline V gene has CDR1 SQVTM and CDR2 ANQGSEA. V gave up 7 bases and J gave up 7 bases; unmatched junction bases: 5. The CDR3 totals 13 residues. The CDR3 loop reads CSGGQGVGGELFF. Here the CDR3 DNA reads TGCAGCGGGGGACAGGGGGTTGGCGGGGAGCTGTTTTTT.

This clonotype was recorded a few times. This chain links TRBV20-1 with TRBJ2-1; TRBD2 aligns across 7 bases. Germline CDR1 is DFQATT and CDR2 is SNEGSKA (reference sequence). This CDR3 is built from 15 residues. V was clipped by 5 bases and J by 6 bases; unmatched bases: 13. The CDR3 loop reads CSAPPAGLSGNEQFF. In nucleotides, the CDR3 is TGCAGTGCTCCCCCAGCGGGGCTAAGTGGCAATGAGCAGTTCTTC.

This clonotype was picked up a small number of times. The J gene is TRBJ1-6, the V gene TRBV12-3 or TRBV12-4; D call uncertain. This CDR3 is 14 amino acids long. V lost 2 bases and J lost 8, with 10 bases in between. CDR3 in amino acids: CASSLKGRDSPLHF. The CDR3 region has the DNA TGTGCCAGCAGTTTAAAGGGTCGGGATTCACCCCTCCACTTT.

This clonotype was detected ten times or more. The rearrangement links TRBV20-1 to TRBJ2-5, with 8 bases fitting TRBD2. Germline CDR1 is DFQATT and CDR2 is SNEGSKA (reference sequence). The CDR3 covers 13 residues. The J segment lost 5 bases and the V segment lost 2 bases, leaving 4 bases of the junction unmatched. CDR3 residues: CSARTTSDETQYF. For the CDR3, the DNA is TGCAGTGCTAGAACGACTAGCGATGAGACCCAGTACTTC.

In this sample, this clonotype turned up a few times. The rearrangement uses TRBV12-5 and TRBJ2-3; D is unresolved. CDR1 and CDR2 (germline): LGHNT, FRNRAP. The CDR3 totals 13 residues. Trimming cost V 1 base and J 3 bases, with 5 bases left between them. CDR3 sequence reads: CASGLGVTDTQYF. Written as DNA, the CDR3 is TGTGCTAGTGGTTTGGGGGTGACAGATACGCAGTATTTT.

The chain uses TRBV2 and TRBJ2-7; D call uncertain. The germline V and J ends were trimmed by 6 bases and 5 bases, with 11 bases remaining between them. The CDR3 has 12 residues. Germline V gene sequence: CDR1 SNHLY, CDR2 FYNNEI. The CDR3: CASRVRSDEQYF. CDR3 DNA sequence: TGTGCCAGCAGAGTCCGGTCGGACGAGCAGTACTTC.

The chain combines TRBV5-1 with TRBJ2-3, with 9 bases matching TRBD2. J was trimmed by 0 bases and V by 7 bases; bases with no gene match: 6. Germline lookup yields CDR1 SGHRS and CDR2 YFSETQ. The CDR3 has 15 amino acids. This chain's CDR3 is CASQASGISTDTQYF. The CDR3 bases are TGCGCCAGCCAGGCTAGCGGGATAAGCACAGATACGCAGTATTTT.

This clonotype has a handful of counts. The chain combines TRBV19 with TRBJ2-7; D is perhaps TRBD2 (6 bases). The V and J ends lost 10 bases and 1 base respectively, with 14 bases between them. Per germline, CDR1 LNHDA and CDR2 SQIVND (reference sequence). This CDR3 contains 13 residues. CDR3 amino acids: CATNDRESYEQYF. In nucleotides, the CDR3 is TGTGCCACTAACGACCGGGAGTCCTACGAGCAGTACTTC.

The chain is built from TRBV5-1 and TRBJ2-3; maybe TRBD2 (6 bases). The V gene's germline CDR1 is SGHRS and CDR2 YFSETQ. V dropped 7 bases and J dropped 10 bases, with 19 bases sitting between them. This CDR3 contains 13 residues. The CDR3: CASESSPGGAQYF. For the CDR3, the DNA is TGCGCCAGCGAGTCCTCCCCCGGGGGTGCGCAGTATTTT. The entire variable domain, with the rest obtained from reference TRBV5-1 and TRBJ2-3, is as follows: KAGVTQTPRYLIKTRGQQVTLSCSPISGHRSVSWYQQTPGQGLQFLFEYFSETQRNKGNFPGRFSGRQFSNSRSEMNVSTLELGDSALYLCASESSPGGAQYFGPGTRLTVL.

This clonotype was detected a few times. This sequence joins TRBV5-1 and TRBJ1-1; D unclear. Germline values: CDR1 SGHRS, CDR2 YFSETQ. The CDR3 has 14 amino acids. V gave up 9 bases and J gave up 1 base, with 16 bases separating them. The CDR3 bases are TGCGCCACCAAGCGGACCTCGGGGAACACTGAAGCTTTCTTT. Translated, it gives CATKRTSGNTEAFF. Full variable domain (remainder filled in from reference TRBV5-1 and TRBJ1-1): KAGVTQTPRYLIKTRGQQVTLSCSPISGHRSVSWYQQTPGQGLQFLFEYFSETQRNKGNFPGRFSGRQFSNSRSEMNVSTLELGDSALYLCATKRTSGNTEAFFGQGTRLTVV.

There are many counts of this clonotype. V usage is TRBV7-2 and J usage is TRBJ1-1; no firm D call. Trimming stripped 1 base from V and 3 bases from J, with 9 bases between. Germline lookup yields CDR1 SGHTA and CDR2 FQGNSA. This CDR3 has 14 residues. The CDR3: CASSLVPEYTEAFF. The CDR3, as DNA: TGTGCCAGCAGCTTAGTCCCAGAGTACACTGAAGCTTTCTTT.

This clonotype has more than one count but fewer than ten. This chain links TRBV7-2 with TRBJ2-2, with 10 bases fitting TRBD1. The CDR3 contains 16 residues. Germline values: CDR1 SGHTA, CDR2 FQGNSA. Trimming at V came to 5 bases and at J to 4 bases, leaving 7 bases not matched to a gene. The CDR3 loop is CASSPDRGLGTGELFF. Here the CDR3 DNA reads TGTGCCAGCAGCCCTGACAGGGGGCTCGGCACCGGGGAGCTGTTTTTT.

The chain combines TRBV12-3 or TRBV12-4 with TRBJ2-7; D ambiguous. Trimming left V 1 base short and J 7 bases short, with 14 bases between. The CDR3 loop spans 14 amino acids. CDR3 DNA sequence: TGTGCCAGCAGTTTAGGGCCCTTACATCGGGAGCAGTACTTC. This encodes CASSLGPLHREQYF.

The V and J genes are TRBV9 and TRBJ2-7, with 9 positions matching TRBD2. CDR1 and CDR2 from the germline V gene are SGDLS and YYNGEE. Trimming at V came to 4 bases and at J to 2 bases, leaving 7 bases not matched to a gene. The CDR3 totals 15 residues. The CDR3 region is CASSPIAGATYEQYF. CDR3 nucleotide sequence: TGTGCCAGCAGCCCCATAGCGGGAGCCACCTACGAGCAGTACTTC.

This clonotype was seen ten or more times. This chain's CDR3 is CASSLRGSVTGELFF. The CDR3 DNA is TGTGCCAGCAGTTTAAGGGGATCGGTCACCGGGGAGCTGTTTTTT. The genes are TRBV12-3 or TRBV12-4 and TRBJ2-2, with D possibly matching TRBD1 (5 bases). Trimming stripped 2 bases from V and 4 bases from J, with 11 bases between. CDR3 length equals 15 residues.

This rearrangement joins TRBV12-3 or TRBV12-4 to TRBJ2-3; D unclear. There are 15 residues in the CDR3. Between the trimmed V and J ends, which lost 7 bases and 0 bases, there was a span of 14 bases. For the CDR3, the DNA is TGTGCCAGCACCCGACTTCAGACTAGCACAGATACGCAGTATTTT. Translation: CASTRLQTSTDTQYF.

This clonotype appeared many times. This CDR3 is CASSYSRAGEKETQYF. CDR3 nucleotide sequence: TGTGCCAGCAGTTACTCGAGGGCGGGAGAAAAAGAGACCCAGTACTTC. The chain recombines TRBV6-5 with TRBJ2-5; 7 positions match TRBD2. Germline V lookup: CDR1 MNHEY, CDR2 SVGAGI. V lost 0 bases and J lost 3; bases outside the gene matches: 7. CDR3 length: 16 amino acids.

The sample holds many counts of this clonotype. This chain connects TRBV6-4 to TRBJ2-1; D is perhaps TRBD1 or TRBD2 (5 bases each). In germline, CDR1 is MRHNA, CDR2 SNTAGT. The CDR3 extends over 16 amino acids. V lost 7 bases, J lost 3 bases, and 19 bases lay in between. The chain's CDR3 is CASIGIRASLYNEQFF. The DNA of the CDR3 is TGTGCCAGCATAGGGATCAGGGCTAGCCTCTACAATGAGCAGTTCTTC.

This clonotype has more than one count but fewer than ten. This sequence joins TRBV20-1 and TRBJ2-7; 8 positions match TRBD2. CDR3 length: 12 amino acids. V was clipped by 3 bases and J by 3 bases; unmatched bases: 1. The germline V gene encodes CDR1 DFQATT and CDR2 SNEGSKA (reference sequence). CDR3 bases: TGCAGTGCTAGGGGACTAGTCTACGAGCAGTACTTC. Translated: CSARGLVYEQYF.